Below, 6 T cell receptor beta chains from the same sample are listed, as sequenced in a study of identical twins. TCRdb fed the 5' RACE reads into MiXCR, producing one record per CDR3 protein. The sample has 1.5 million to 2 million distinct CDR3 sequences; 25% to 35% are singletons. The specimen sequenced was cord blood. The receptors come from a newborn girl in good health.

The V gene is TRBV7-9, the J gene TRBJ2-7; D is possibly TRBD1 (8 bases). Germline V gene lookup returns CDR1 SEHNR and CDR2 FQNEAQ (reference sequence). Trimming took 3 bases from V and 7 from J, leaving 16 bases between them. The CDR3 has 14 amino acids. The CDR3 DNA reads TGTGCCAGCAGCTTCAGGACAGGGAGGGATGAGCAGTACTTC. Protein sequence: CASSFRTGRDEQYF.

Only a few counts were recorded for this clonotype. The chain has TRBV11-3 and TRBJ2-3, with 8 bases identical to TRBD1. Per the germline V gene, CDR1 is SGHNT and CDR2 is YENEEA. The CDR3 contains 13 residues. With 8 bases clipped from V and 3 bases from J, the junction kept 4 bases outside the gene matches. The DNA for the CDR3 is TGTGCCAGCGAGGGACAGGAGACAGATACGCAGTATTTT. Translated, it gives CASEGQETDTQYF.

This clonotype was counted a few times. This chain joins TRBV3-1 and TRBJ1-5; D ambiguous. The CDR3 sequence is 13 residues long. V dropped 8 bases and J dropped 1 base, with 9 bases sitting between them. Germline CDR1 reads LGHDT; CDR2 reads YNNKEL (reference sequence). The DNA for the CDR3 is TGTGCCAGCGCTCAGCGGAGCAATCAGCCCCAGCATTTT. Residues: CASAQRSNQPQHF. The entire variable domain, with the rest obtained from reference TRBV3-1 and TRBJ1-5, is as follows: DTAVSQTPKYLVTQMGNDKSIKCEQNLGHDTMYWYKQDSKKFLKIMFSYNNKELIINETVPNRFSPKSPDKAHLNLHINSLELGDSAVYFCASAQRSNQPQHFGDGTRLSIL.

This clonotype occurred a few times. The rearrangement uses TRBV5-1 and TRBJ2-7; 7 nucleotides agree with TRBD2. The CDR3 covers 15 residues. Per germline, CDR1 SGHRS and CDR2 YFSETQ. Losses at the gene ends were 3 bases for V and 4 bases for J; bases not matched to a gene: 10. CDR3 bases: TGCGCCAGCAGCTACGAAGCGGGATCCCAGTACGAGCAGTACTTC. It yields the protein CASSYEAGSQYEQYF.

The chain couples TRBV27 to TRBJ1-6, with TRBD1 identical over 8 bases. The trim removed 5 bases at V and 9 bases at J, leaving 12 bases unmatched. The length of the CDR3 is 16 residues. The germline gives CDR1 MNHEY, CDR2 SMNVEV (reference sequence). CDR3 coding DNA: TGTGCCAGCAGTCTGTCAGGGGGCCGGGGCCTTTCACCCCTCCACTTT. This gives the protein CASSLSGGRGLSPLHF.

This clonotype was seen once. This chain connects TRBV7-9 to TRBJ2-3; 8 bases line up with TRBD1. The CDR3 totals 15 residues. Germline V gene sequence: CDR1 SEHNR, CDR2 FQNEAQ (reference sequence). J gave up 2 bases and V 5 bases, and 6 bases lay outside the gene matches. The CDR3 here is CASSITGGLTDTQYF. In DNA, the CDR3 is TGTGCCAGCAGCATAACAGGGGGTCTCACAGATACGCAGTATTTT.